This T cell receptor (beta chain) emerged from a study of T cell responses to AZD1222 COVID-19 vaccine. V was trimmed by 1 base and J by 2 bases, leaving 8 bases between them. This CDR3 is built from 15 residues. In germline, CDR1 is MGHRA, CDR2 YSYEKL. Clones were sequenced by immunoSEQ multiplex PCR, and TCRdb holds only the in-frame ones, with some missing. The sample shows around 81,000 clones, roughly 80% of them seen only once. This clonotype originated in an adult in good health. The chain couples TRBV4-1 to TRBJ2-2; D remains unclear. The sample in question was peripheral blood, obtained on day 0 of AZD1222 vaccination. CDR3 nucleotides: TGCGCCAGCAGCCAAGTTCTTCCAAACACCGGGGAGCTGTTTTTT. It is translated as CASSQVLPNTGELFF.